A selection of T cell receptor beta chains follows, all from one sample in a study of blood T cell repertoires in COVID-19. The assay was immunoSEQ multiplex PCR, and TCRdb's table has in-frame clones only and misses some. The table has 150,000 to 190,000 clones, less than 90% seen once. Sequences were obtained from peripheral blood. All receptors derive from a woman in her 70s with acute or convalescent COVID-19. Each CDR3 is given with its conserved first and last residue. Fields, in order: V gene, D gene, clone size, J gene, CDR3 DNA, CDR3 protein. A D gene is named only where the DNA matches it firmly. Clone size is not always given. Where it is, it says once, few, many or a class for expanded clones.

V gene: TRBV27; D gene: -; clone size: once; J gene: TRBJ1-5; CDR3 DNA: TGTGCCAGCAGCTTCCTCAGTAATCAGCCCCAGCATTTT; CDR3 protein: CASSFLSNQPQHF
V gene: TRBV9; D gene: TRBD2; clone size: -; J gene: TRBJ2-1; CDR3 DNA: TGTGCCAGCAGCGTAGCGGCGGGGGTTTACAATGAGCAGTTCTTC; CDR3 protein: CASSVAAGVYNEQFF
V gene: TRBV27; D gene: -; clone size: few; J gene: TRBJ2-2; CDR3 DNA: TGTGCCAGCACGGAACTAAACACCGGGGAGCTGTTTTTT; CDR3 protein: CASTELNTGELFF
V gene: TRBV7-2; D gene: TRBD1; clone size: -; J gene: TRBJ2-1; CDR3 DNA: TGTGCCAGCAGCTTAGTCTTCGGACAGGGCGAGCAGTTCTTC; CDR3 protein: CASSLVFGQGEQFF
V gene: TRBV7-8; D gene: -; clone size: -; J gene: TRBJ1-5; CDR3 DNA: TGTGCCAGCAGCTTAGTAGGCAGGGACAATCAGCCCCAGCATTTT; CDR3 protein: CASSLVGRDNQPQHF
V gene: TRBV19; D gene: TRBD1; clone size: -; J gene: TRBJ1-6; CDR3 DNA: TGTGCCAGCAAAATTCAGCGGGACAGGGCTTCACCCCTCCACTTT; CDR3 protein: CASKIQRDRASPLHF
V gene: TRBV7-2; D gene: -; clone size: -; J gene: TRBJ1-5; CDR3 DNA: TGTGCCAGCAGCTTAGGGGGGGTGGAGGGCCAGCCCCAGCATTTT; CDR3 protein: CASSLGGVEGQPQHF
V gene: TRBV7-3; D gene: -; clone size: -; J gene: TRBJ1-1; CDR3 DNA: TGTGCCAGCAGCTCCTATCAGGGATTAGGTTCTGAAGCTTTCTTT; CDR3 protein: CASSSYQGLGSEAFF
V gene: TRBV9; D gene: -; clone size: -; J gene: TRBJ2-1; CDR3 DNA: TGTGCCAGCAGCGTAGCTACCTACAATGAGCAGTTCTTC; CDR3 protein: CASSVATYNEQFF
V gene: TRBV19; D gene: -; clone size: -; J gene: TRBJ1-3; CDR3 DNA: TGTGCCAGTAGTCGGTGGCAGGCGGGAGCTGGAAACACCATATATTTT; CDR3 protein: CASSRWQAGAGNTIYF
V gene: TRBV28; D gene: TRBD1; clone size: -; J gene: TRBJ2-1; CDR3 DNA: TGTGCCAGCAGAGACAGGGGTGGGAGCTCCTACAATGAGCAGTTCTTC; CDR3 protein: CASRDRGGSSYNEQFF
V gene: TRBV6-5; D gene: -; clone size: -; J gene: TRBJ1-2; CDR3 DNA: TGTGCCAGCAGTTACGGGACTGCGGCCTATGGCTACACCTTC; CDR3 protein: CASSYGTAAYGYTF
V gene: TRBV2; D gene: TRBD1; clone size: once; J gene: TRBJ2-5; CDR3 DNA: TGTGCCAGCAGTGGGGGACAGCAAGAGACCCAGTACTTC; CDR3 protein: CASSGGQQETQYF
V gene: TRBV18; D gene: -; clone size: once; J gene: TRBJ2-7; CDR3 DNA: TGTGCCAGCTCACCATCGACAGGCTCCTACGAGCAGTACTTC; CDR3 protein: CASSPSTGSYEQYF
V gene: TRBV1; D gene: -; clone size: -; J gene: TRBJ1-1; CDR3 DNA: TGCACCAGCAGCCAAGTCGGGCGACGGGAGAACACTGAAGCTTTCTTT; CDR3 protein: CTSSQVGRRENTEAFF
V gene: TRBV29-1; D gene: TRBD2; clone size: few; J gene: TRBJ2-5; CDR3 DNA: TGCAGTTTAGCGGGGGGGCCTGGGGAGACCCAGTACTTC; CDR3 protein: CSLAGGPGETQYF
V gene: TRBV30; D gene: -; clone size: -; J gene: TRBJ2-2; CDR3 DNA: TGTGCCTGGAGCTACAGTTTAACCGGGGAGCTGTTTTTT; CDR3 protein: CAWSYSLTGELFF
V gene: TRBV20-1; D gene: -; clone size: once; J gene: TRBJ1-1; CDR3 DNA: TGCAGTGCTAGTTCGGGGATGAACACTGAAGCTTTCTTT; CDR3 protein: CSASSGMNTEAFF
V gene: TRBV2; D gene: -; clone size: -; J gene: TRBJ1-4; CDR3 DNA: TGTGCCAGCAGGACCAGGGAAACAGCAACTAATGAAAAACTGTTTTTT; CDR3 protein: CASRTRETATNEKLFF
V gene: TRBV7-9; D gene: -; clone size: -; J gene: TRBJ1-6; CDR3 DNA: TGTGCCAGCAGTCAACAGGGATTTAATTCACCCCTCCACTTT; CDR3 protein: CASSQQGFNSPLHF
V gene: TRBV18; D gene: -; clone size: -; J gene: TRBJ1-3; CDR3 DNA: TGTGCCAGCTCAACAGACCTAAGCTCTGGAAACACCATATATTTT; CDR3 protein: CASSTDLSSGNTIYF
V gene: TRBV5-1; D gene: TRBD2; clone size: once; J gene: TRBJ2-5; CDR3 DNA: TGCGCCAGCAGCCTCTATGCGGGACTAGCGGGGGGCAAAGAGACCCAGTACTTC; CDR3 protein: CASSLYAGLAGGKETQYF
V gene: TRBV3-1/TRBV3-2; D gene: -; clone size: -; J gene: TRBJ1-2; CDR3 DNA: TGTGCCAGCAGCCAAGTGGGGCCCAATGGGGTTGGCTACACCTTC; CDR3 protein: CASSQVGPNGVGYTF
V gene: TRBV7-2; D gene: TRBD1; clone size: few; J gene: TRBJ2-2; CDR3 DNA: TGTGCCAGCAGAGAGGACAGGGGGCAATCCGGGGAGCTGTTTTTT; CDR3 protein: CASREDRGQSGELFF
V gene: TRBV27; D gene: -; clone size: once; J gene: TRBJ2-3; CDR3 DNA: TGTGCCAGCAGTGCTGTCCCACCGGGACATCGCACAGATACGCAGTATTTT; CDR3 protein: CASSAVPPGHRTDTQYF
V gene: TRBV6-4; D gene: -; clone size: -; J gene: TRBJ2-2; CDR3 DNA: TGTGCCAGCACCCGGGATTGGAACACCGGGGAGCTGTTTTTT; CDR3 protein: CASTRDWNTGELFF
V gene: TRBV21-1; D gene: -; clone size: -; J gene: TRBJ2-3; CDR3 DNA: TGTGCCAGCAGCAAAGTTAGATCACTAGCCCGGAGGGATACGCAGTATTTT; CDR3 protein: CASSKVRSLARRDTQYF
V gene: TRBV4-1; D gene: -; clone size: once; J gene: TRBJ1-6; CDR3 DNA: TGCGCCAGCAGCCAAGGGGGGGGCGGTTCACCCCTCCACTTT; CDR3 protein: CASSQGGGGSPLHF
V gene: TRBV12-3/TRBV12-4; D gene: -; clone size: -; J gene: TRBJ1-6; CDR3 DNA: TGTGCCAGCACGACAGCCAATAATTCACCCCTCCACTTT; CDR3 protein: CASTTANNSPLHF
V gene: TRBV4-2; D gene: TRBD1; clone size: -; J gene: TRBJ1-1; CDR3 DNA: TGTGCCAGCAGCCAAACTTCCGGGACAGGGAGGGCTTTCTTT; CDR3 protein: CASSQTSGTGRAFF
V gene: TRBV5-4; D gene: TRBD1; clone size: -; J gene: TRBJ1-6; CDR3 DNA: TGTGCCAGCAGCCGTCCGGGACAGAAAGATTCACCCCTCCACTTT; CDR3 protein: CASSRPGQKDSPLHF
V gene: TRBV7-9; D gene: -; clone size: once; J gene: TRBJ1-2; CDR3 DNA: TGTGCCAGCAGCCCCCGGGACAACAAAATTGATGGCTACACCTTC; CDR3 protein: CASSPRDNKIDGYTF
V gene: TRBV5-1; D gene: TRBD1; clone size: -; J gene: TRBJ2-1; CDR3 DNA: TGCGCCAGCAGCGCCGACAGGGGGCAAAATGAGCAGTTCTTC; CDR3 protein: CASSADRGQNEQFF
V gene: TRBV11-2; D gene: TRBD2; clone size: -; J gene: TRBJ2-3; CDR3 DNA: TGTGCCAGCAGCTTAAGGGCAAGCGGGGGGGCCACAGATACGCAGTATTTT; CDR3 protein: CASSLRASGGATDTQYF
V gene: TRBV9; D gene: -; clone size: -; J gene: TRBJ2-3; CDR3 DNA: TGTGCCAGCAGCGTAGCTTCGGGGAAAAGCACAGATACGCAGTATTTT; CDR3 protein: CASSVASGKSTDTQYF
V gene: TRBV18; D gene: -; clone size: -; J gene: TRBJ2-3; CDR3 DNA: TGTGCCAGCTCAACGGGACAAGATACGCAGTATTTT; CDR3 protein: CASSTGQDTQYF
V gene: TRBV2; D gene: -; clone size: -; J gene: TRBJ1-2; CDR3 DNA: TGTGCCAGCAGTGAGAAGGGGTCCTATGGCTACACCTTC; CDR3 protein: CASSEKGSYGYTF
V gene: TRBV4-2; D gene: -; clone size: -; J gene: TRBJ1-5; CDR3 DNA: TGTGCCAGCAGCCAAGATAGCGGGAATCAGCCCCAGCATTTT; CDR3 protein: CASSQDSGNQPQHF
V gene: TRBV6-2/TRBV6-3; D gene: TRBD2; clone size: once; J gene: TRBJ2-3; CDR3 DNA: TGTGCCAGCAGTTACACAGCGGGACTATCCATCTCGGATACGCAGTATTTT; CDR3 protein: CASSYTAGLSISDTQYF
V gene: TRBV19; D gene: -; clone size: -; J gene: TRBJ1-5; CDR3 DNA: TGTGCCAGTAGTATAGTTTACGCCAGGGGCGAACAGCCCCAGCATTTT; CDR3 protein: CASSIVYARGEQPQHF
V gene: TRBV18; D gene: -; clone size: -; J gene: TRBJ1-6; CDR3 DNA: TGTGCCAGCTCACCACAGGGGGATAATTCACCCCTCCACTTT; CDR3 protein: CASSPQGDNSPLHF
V gene: TRBV5-1; D gene: TRBD1; clone size: -; J gene: TRBJ1-2; CDR3 DNA: TGCGCCAGCAGCTCCTCGACAGGGTCAGCTAACTATGGCTACACCTTC; CDR3 protein: CASSSSTGSANYGYTF
V gene: TRBV18; D gene: TRBD2; clone size: -; J gene: TRBJ2-1; CDR3 DNA: TGTGCCAGCTCACCACCGACTAGCGGGGGGAACAATGAGCAGTTCTTC; CDR3 protein: CASSPPTSGGNNEQFF
V gene: TRBV2; D gene: -; clone size: -; J gene: TRBJ1-3; CDR3 DNA: TGTGCCAGCAGTCCCCAGGGGCCGGGAGGAAACACCATATATTTT; CDR3 protein: CASSPQGPGGNTIYF
V gene: TRBV10-3; D gene: TRBD1; clone size: -; J gene: TRBJ1-4; CDR3 DNA: TGTGCCATCAGTGAAGGACAGGGGGCCGGGGCAACTAATGAAAAACTGTTTTTT; CDR3 protein: CAISEGQGAGATNEKLFF
V gene: TRBV4-1; D gene: -; clone size: -; J gene: TRBJ1-3; CDR3 DNA: TGCGCCAGCAGCCAAGACGGGCTAGGGACATTTGGAAACACCATATATTTT; CDR3 protein: CASSQDGLGTFGNTIYF
V gene: TRBV7-2; D gene: -; clone size: -; J gene: TRBJ1-3; CDR3 DNA: TGTGCCAGCAGCTCCACCCCACCGGGACTCCACTCTGGAAACACCATATATTTT; CDR3 protein: CASSSTPPGLHSGNTIYF